This T cell receptor beta chain originates from a study of shared clonotypes between healthy human individuals. Study-wide results and limits: As a rule, naive subsets had a larger estimated richness than memory subsets.

Terminally differentiated effector memory CD45RA+ cells were excluded by CCR7 positive selection of CD45RO-negative cells. None of the donors, who were healthy HIV-negative adults, had recently had acute infections or vaccinations. Among the donors, all were Caucasian adults who lived in Nashville, Tennessee. This was a deep-level run. The protocol was immunoSEQ multiplex PCR, while the TCRdb copy is restricted to in-frame clones and leaves out a portion. This table holds about 2 million clones, about 95% found once. Of note for this clone: As yet, its antigen is unknown.

V was trimmed by 3 bases and J by 6 bases, leaving 9 bases between them. In germline, CDR1 is ENHRY, CDR2 SYGVKD. The CDR3 sequence is 13 residues long. The clonotype comes from a young man in good health. The V and J genes are TRBV10-3 and TRBJ1-5; D unclear. Sequences were obtained from naive CD8+ T cells sorted from blood. Here the CDR3 reads CAISDSGVQPQHF. The DNA for the CDR3 is TGTGCCATCAGTGACTCTGGAGTTCAGCCCCAGCATTTT.